This T cell receptor (beta chain) was captured in a study of monozygotic twins with inflammatory bowel disease. Study-wide results and caveats: Clonotype overlap with others was lower in IBD patients than in healthy twins, a difference that was greatest with disease activity. No difference in repertoire similarity was seen between concordant and discordant twins, possibly because power was limited.

As concerns this clonotype: Its antigen is still unknown.

TCRdb re-called the 5' RACE reads, yielding one record per CDR3 amino acid sequence without DNA. This sample carries fewer than 550,000 distinct CDR3 sequences, with about 2.3% going to the ten biggest clones. The sequencing input was blood. The clonotype originates from a human donor with ulcerative colitis or Crohn's disease, or a healthy co-twin of an affected twin (not recorded which).

The CDR3 loop is CASSLTGDPYNEQFF. This chain joins TRBV12-3 or TRBV12-4 and TRBJ2-1; without DNA, the TCRdb call of TRBD1 cannot be checked. CDR3 length: 15 amino acids.